The sample holds a few counts of the clone carrying this T cell receptor beta chain. Its antigen is still unknown. PCR involved 60 Vbeta and 13 Jbeta primers. Assay: immunoSEQ multiplex PCR; the TCRdb copy retains only in-frame clones and omits some. The sample includes 84,000 or so clones, roughly 80% of them seen just once. From germline, CDR1 is LNHDA and CDR2 SQIVND (reference sequence). V dropped 0 bases and J dropped 0 bases, with 8 bases sitting between them. CDR3 size: 15 residues. These data belong to a study of cytomegalovirus exposure and HLA in healthy donors. The study's findings and limits: The authors excluded some V segments, including TRBV6-2 and TRBV6-3, as indistinguishable.

The receptor was isolated from a male donor in good health and CMV-seronegative. The specimen sequenced was PBMCs. The chain recombines TRBV19 with TRBJ1-1; D uncertain. The CDR3 coding sequence is TGTGCCAGTAGTATAGAGGGCCAGGTGAACACTGAAGCTTTCTTT. Protein: CASSIEGQVNTEAFF.